This T cell receptor beta chain is drawn from a study of glioma-infiltrating T cells after dendritic cell vaccination. In the study overall: Dendritic cells derived from monocytes and pulsed with autologous tumor lysate formed the vaccine.

Sequenced by immunoSEQ multiplex PCR; TCRdb stores in-frame clones only, minus some. The sample has about 92,000 clones, just over 85% seen once; the top ten hold approximately 15%. This TCR was sampled from a human donor with glioblastoma. The sample here was blood, taken before dendritic cell vaccination.

The CDR3 DNA sequence: TGTGCCAGCAGCTTGCCCCTTGGGGGCCAATCAGATACGCAGTATTTT. Its protein product is CASSLPLGGQSDTQYF. V gene TRBV5-4 combines with J gene TRBJ2-3, with D perhaps TRBD1 (6 bases). The V gene's germline CDR1 is SGHNT and CDR2 YYREEE (reference sequence). This CDR3 has 16 residues. Trimming left V 1 base short and J 4 bases short, with 16 bases between.